This T cell receptor (beta chain) was recorded in a study of blood T cell repertoires in COVID-19. Study-level information: PBMCs, B-cell-depleted T cells, or T cells were the source of the cDNA or gDNA that made up the material.

V dropped 3 bases and J dropped 3; count of bases not matched to a gene: 2. Germline V CDR1 and CDR2: SGHNT, YYREEE (reference sequence). The CDR3 totals 13 residues. This clone was seen a few times. Before being deemed recovered, Cohort 3 donors had two negative PCRs, clearance, or symptom resolution. Using immunoSEQ multiplex PCR, the repertoire was profiled, and TCRdb retains in-frame clones only, with some absent. The sample shows 190,000 or so clones, just under 90% of them seen only once. This clonotype was obtained from a young man who had recovered from COVID-19. This chain links TRBV5-4 with TRBJ1-2; 7 bases map to TRBD1. The material sequenced was PBMCs or T cells enriched from blood (not recorded which). CDR3: CASSWDRDYGYTF. The CDR3 nucleotides are TGTGCCAGCAGCTGGGACAGAGACTATGGCTACACCTTC.